A selection of T cell receptor beta chains follows, all from one sample in a study of blood T cell repertoires in COVID-19. Clones were sequenced by immunoSEQ multiplex PCR, and TCRdb holds only the in-frame ones, with some missing. The sample yields about 320,000 clones, around 85% seen once. The material sequenced was PBMCs or T cells enriched from blood (not recorded which). These receptors all stem from a woman aged 30 to 39 who had been exposed to COVID-19. CDR3s include the opening cysteine and the closing phenylalanine or tryptophan.

j_call: TRBJ2-1
v_call: TRBV7-9
cdr3_aa: CASSPQLAGNNEQFF

j_call: TRBJ1-1
v_call: TRBV5-4
cdr3_aa: CASSFVAGRSFF

j_call: TRBJ2-1
v_call: TRBV14
cdr3_aa: CASSQDTGVNQFF

j_call: TRBJ1-2
v_call: TRBV3-1/TRBV3-2
cdr3_aa: CASSRGPTNYGYTF

j_call: TRBJ2-2
v_call: TRBV9
cdr3_aa: CASGGQGGTGELFF

j_call: TRBJ2-3
v_call: TRBV6-2/TRBV6-3
cdr3_aa: CASSARFRAGGTDTQYF

j_call: TRBJ2-3
v_call: TRBV28
cdr3_aa: CASRAGGPTDTQYF

j_call: TRBJ1-5
v_call: TRBV10-1
cdr3_aa: CASSPLQPQHF

j_call: TRBJ1-1
v_call: TRBV30
cdr3_aa: CAWSLSGGKAFF

j_call: TRBJ2-5
v_call: TRBV5-4
cdr3_aa: CASSLVAETQYF

j_call: TRBJ1-5
v_call: TRBV7-9
cdr3_aa: CASNSGINQPQHF

j_call: TRBJ2-1
v_call: TRBV20-1
cdr3_aa: CSAPRENEQFF

j_call: TRBJ2-7
v_call: TRBV6-1
cdr3_aa: CASSEVREAYEQYF

j_call: TRBJ2-7
v_call: TRBV6-5
cdr3_aa: CASSYSAGGAYEQYF

j_call: TRBJ1-2
v_call: TRBV18
cdr3_aa: CASSPVTGTANYGYTF

j_call: TRBJ2-4
v_call: TRBV4-1
cdr3_aa: CASSQEAFATGNTNIQYF

j_call: TRBJ2-7
v_call: TRBV5-4
cdr3_aa: CASSSTSRDEQYF

j_call: TRBJ2-7
v_call: TRBV12-5
cdr3_aa: CASGTQYEQYF

j_call: TRBJ1-1
v_call: TRBV6-5
cdr3_aa: CASSQGNTEAFF

j_call: TRBJ1-2
v_call: TRBV25-1
cdr3_aa: CATGQGPYGYTF

j_call: TRBJ1-4
v_call: TRBV7-9
cdr3_aa: CASSPGQGPEKLFF

j_call: TRBJ2-2
v_call: TRBV7-2
cdr3_aa: CASSLDRGPGELFF

j_call: TRBJ2-3
v_call: TRBV30
cdr3_aa: CAWSVGGEGTDTQYF

j_call: TRBJ2-1
v_call: TRBV7-3
cdr3_aa: CASSGQGSHNEQFF

j_call: TRBJ2-7
v_call: TRBV5-4
cdr3_aa: CASSLSSSRRSSYEQYF

j_call: TRBJ2-2
v_call: TRBV30
cdr3_aa: CAWRKLPRANTGELFF

j_call: TRBJ1-4
v_call: TRBV19
cdr3_aa: CASSIRWSPNEKLFF

j_call: TRBJ2-3
v_call: TRBV7-9
cdr3_aa: CASSRGSYTDTQYF